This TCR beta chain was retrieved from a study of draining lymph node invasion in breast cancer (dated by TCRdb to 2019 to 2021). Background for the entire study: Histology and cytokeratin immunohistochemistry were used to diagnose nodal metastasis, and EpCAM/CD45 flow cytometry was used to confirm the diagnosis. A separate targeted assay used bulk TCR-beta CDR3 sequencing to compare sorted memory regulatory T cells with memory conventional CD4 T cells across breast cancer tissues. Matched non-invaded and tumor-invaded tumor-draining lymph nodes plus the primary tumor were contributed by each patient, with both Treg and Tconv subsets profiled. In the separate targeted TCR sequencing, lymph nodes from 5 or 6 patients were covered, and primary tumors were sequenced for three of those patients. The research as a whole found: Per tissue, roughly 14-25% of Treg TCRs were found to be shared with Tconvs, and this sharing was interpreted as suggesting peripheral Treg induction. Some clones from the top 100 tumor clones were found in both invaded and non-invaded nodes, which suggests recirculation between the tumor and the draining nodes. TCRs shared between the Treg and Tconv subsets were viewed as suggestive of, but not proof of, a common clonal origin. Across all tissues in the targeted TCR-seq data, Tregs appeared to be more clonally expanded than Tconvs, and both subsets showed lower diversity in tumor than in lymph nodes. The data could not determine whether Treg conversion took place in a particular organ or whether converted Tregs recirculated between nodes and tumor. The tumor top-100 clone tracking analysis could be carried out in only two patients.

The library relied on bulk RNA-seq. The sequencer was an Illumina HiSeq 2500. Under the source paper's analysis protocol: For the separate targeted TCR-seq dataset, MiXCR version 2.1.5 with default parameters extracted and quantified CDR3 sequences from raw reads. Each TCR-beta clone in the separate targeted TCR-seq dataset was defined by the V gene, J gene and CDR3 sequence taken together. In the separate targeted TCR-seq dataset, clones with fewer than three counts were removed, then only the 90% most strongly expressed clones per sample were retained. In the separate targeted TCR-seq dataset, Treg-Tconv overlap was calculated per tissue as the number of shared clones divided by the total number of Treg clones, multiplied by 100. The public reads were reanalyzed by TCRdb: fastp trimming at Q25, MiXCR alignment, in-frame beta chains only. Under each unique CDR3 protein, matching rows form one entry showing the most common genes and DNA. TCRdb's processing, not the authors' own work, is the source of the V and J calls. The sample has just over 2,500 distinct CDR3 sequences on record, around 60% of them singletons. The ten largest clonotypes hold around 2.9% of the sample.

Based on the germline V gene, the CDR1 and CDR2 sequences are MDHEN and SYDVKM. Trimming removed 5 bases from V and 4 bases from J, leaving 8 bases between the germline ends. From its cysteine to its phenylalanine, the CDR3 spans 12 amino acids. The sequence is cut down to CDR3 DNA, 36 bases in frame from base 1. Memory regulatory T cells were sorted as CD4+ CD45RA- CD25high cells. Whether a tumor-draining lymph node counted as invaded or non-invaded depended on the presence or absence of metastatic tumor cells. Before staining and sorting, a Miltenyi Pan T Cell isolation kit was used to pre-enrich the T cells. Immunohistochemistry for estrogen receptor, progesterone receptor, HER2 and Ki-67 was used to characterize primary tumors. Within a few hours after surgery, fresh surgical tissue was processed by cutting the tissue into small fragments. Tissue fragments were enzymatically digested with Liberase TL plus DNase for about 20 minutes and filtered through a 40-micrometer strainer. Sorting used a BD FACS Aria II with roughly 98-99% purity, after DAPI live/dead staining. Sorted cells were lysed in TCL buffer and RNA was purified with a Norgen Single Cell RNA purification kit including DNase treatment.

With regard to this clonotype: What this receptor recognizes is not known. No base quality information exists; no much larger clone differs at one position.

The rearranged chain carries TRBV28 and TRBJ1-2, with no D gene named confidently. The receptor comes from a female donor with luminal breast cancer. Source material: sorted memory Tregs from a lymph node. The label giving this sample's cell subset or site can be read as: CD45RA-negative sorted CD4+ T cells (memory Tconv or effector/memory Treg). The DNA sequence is TGTGCCAGCAGTCGGTTATCCTATGGCTACACCTTC. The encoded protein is CASSRLSYGYTF.